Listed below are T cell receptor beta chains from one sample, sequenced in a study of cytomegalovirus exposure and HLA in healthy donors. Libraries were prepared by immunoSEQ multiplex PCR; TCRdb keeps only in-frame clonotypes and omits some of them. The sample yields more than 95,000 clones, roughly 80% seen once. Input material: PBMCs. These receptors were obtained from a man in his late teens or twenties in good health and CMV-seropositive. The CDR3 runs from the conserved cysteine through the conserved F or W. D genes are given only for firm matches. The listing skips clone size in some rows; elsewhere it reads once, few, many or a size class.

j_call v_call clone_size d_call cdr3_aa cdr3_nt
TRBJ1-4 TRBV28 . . CASSLEGVGANEKLFF TGTGCCAGCAGTTTAGAGGGGGTTGGAGCTAATGAAAAACTGTTTTTT
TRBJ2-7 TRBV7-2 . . CASSQTSASYEQYF TGTGCCAGCAGCCAAACAAGTGCCTCCTACGAGCAGTACTTC
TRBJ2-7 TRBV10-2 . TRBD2 CASSESSSGGYEQYF TGCGCCAGCAGTGAGTCGTCTAGCGGGGGCTACGAGCAGTACTTC
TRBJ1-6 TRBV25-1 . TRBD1 CASSLSTGSYNSPLHF TGTGCCAGCTCTCTCTCGACAGGGTCTTATAATTCACCCCTCCACTTT
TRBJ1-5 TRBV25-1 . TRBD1 CASSDHRGQGNQPQHF TGTGCCAGCAGTGACCACAGGGGGCAGGGCAATCAGCCCCAGCATTTT
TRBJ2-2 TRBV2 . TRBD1 CASRDRAISDTGELFF TGTGCCAGCCGGGACAGGGCGATATCGGACACCGGGGAGCTGTTTTTT
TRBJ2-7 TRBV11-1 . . CASSLADGSSYEQYF TGTGCCAGCAGCTTAGCCGACGGGAGCTCCTACGAGCAGTACTTC
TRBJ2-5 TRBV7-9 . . CASSLFPRETQYF TGTGCCAGCAGCTTGTTCCCCAGGGAGACCCAGTACTTC
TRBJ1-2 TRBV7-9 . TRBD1 CASSIGTGVPLGYTF TGTGCCAGCAGCATCGGGACAGGGGTGCCCCTCGGCTACACCTTC
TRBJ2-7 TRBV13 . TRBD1 CASSLRPGGEQYF TGTGCCAGCAGCTTACGACCAGGGGGCGAGCAGTACTTC
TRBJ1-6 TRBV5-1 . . CASSLESVGGGSPLHF TGCGCCAGCAGCTTGGAGTCTGTGGGGGGAGGATCACCCCTCCACTTT
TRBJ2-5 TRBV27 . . CASRKGLGEGTQYF TGTGCCAGCAGAAAGGGCCTAGGGGAAGGGACCCAGTACTTC
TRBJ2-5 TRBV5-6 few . CASSLGQQETQYF TGTGCCAGCAGCTTGGGACAGCAAGAGACCCAGTACTTC
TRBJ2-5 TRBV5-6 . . CASSPDSRNLPQETQYF TGTGCCAGCAGCCCGGACAGCAGAAACTTACCCCAAGAGACCCAGTACTTC
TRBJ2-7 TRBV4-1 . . CASSQAQAYEQYF TGCGCCAGCAGCCAAGCTCAAGCCTACGAGCAGTACTTC
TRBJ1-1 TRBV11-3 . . CASSLGGGNTEAFF TGTGCCAGCAGCTTAGGGGGGGGGAACACTGAAGCTTTCTTT
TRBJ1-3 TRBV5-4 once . CASSSTLPDSPSGNTIYF TGTGCCAGCAGCTCTACTTTACCGGACAGTCCCTCTGGAAACACCATATATTTT
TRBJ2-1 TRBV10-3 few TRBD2 CAISENGVAGGSSYNEQFF TGTGCCATCAGTGAAAATGGCGTCGCGGGGGGGAGCTCCTACAATGAGCAGTTCTTC
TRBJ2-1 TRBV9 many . CASSGRGPYVSEQFF TGTGCCAGCAGCGGGCGGGGGCCCTACGTCTCAGAGCAGTTCTTC
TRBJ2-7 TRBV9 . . CATPEQYF TGTGCCACCCCAGAGCAGTACTTC
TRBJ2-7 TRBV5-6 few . CASSFGAGSREQYF TGTGCCAGCAGCTTTGGGGCGGGGAGTCGCGAGCAGTACTTC
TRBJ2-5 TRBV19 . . CASMTTGQETQYF TGTGCCAGTATGACGACAGGACAGGAGACCCAGTACTTC